This T cell receptor (beta chain) was recovered during a study of human T cells and chemical hapten exposure (dated by TCRdb to the early 2020s). Context from the whole study: The libraries were sequenced as a pool, and the TCR yield per sample differed mostly because of small variations in library volumes within the pool. From each blood RNA sample, both TCR alpha and TCR beta chains were sequenced. The study tracked peripheral blood TCR repertoire changes in vivo during primary and secondary sensitization to the hapten diphenylcyclopropenone (DPC) in alopecia patients. Broad study findings and their caveats: Repeated subsampling changed both the strength of the expansion versus patch-test correlation and the threshold at which the correlation became significant. DPC sensitization did not change how many TCRs were above 1 in 1000 frequency, and no evidence was found of alterations in global repertoire structure.

The sample's time point label, in plain terms: healthy volunteer bleed at 6 weeks. Unfractionated whole blood was collected in Tempus Blood RNA tubes, and total RNA was extracted from that blood. Roughly five healthy volunteers acted as controls for TCR sequencing and had blood drawn at day 0, 2 weeks and 6 weeks. This clonotype showed up many times. Its antigen is not yet known. Nothing much larger sits one base from this clone, and base qualities are not available. The library was produced with RACE. The sequencing machine was a NextSeq 500. Library preparation attached unique molecular identifiers to individual cDNA molecules for quantitative, reproducible TCR counting. For the original study's pipeline: Samples had a median of roughly 91,000 TCRs, with a range from about 23,224 to 690,600. V, J and CDR3 annotation of the TCR reads was carried out using the Decombinator software suite. For the PS versus PT1 abundance plots, all samples were subsampled to the same number of TCRs (28,000). Expanded TCRs were defined as absent before sensitization and observed at least eight times at the 2-week time point. In TCRdb, the public reads were trimmed at Q25 with fastp and aligned with MiXCR, with productive beta chains retained. Every CDR3 protein is listed once, alongside the most common genes and DNA of its rows. TCRdb assigned the V and J calls; the authors' analysis was not used. A total of roughly 75,000 distinct CDR3 sequences appear in this sample, over 6.5% of them only once. The ten largest account for roughly 1.5% of the sample.

V lost 2 bases and J lost 0 bases; the stretch between them is 8 bases long. Looking up the germline V gene yields CDR1 MDHEN and CDR2 SYDVKM. Counted from cysteine to phenylalanine, this CDR3 has 16 amino acids. Of all the DNA, just the CDR3 is kept, 48 bases in frame from base 1. The V and J segments used are TRBV28 and TRBJ2-6; TRBD1 is a possible D gene, resting on 5 matching bases. The receptor was derived from a female donor in good health. Some clones in this sample may be carry-over from other donors' samples. The material sequenced was whole blood. This receptor has the CDR3 CASSLRGHSGANVLTF. The DNA sequence follows: TGTGCCAGCAGTTTAAGGGGCCACTCTGGGGCCAACGTCCTGACTTTC.